This T cell receptor (beta chain) was captured by sequencing in a study of shared T cell receptors in the human thymus. This clone was recorded a few times. This CDR3 comprises 16 residues. V was clipped by 1 base and J by 2 bases, with 15 bases between them. Germline V lookup: CDR1 LGHNA, CDR2 YSLEER. Profiled with immunoSEQ multiplex PCR; TCRdb holds only in-frame clones, not every one. This table holds approximately 490,000 clones, 75% to 85% found once. In addition, the sample was reused for a study of human thymus T cells. According to that study: It looked as if thymic and blood repertoires used V and J genes in a biased way.

Specimen: thymocytes. J is TRBJ2-7 and V is TRBV4-3; D is perhaps TRBD2 (5 bases). This clonotype originated in a boy under two years old with a congenital heart defect. This chain's CDR3 is CASSQVFGSHTYEQYF. CDR3 sequence (DNA): TGCGCCAGCAGCCAAGTCTTTGGGAGTCATACCTACGAGCAGTACTTC.